In this sample, the clone carrying this T cell receptor beta chain turned up many times. TCR beta CDR3 regions were amplified from RNA transcripts. In the first-round RT-PCR of the TCR CDR3, the HTBI primer set was used. Each CDR3 protein is one row after TCRdb ran MiXCR on the multiplex PCR reads. Of hundreds of thousands of distinct CDR3 sequences detected, 14% to 15% appear once; the ten largest clones hold roughly an eighth. This entry is derived from a study of T cells in Graves' hyperthyroidism and ophthalmopathy. With 4 bases removed from V and 2 bases from J, the gap between germline ends came to 25 bases. Germline V gene lookup returns CDR1 SGHRS and CDR2 YFSETQ. There are 18 residues in the CDR3. Individuals with ophthalmopathy presented a Clinical Activity Score of at least 3, a NOSPECS grade of at least 4 and a duration under 3 months. Uncontrolled infection, other autoimmune disease, pregnancy or lactation excluded patients. Clinical symptoms, serum thyroxine, TRAb, thyroid ultrasound and orbital computed tomography informed diagnoses.

The material sequenced was blood. The genes are TRBV5-1 and TRBJ2-7; D may match TRBD1 or TRBD2 (7 bases each). The receptor was derived from a man between 18 and 29 years old with Graves' ophthalmopathy. CDR3 region: CASSGGRGRARSTYEQYF. The CDR3 bases are TGCGCCAGCAGCGGAGGCAGGGGGAGGGCCAGGAGTACCTACGAGCAGTACTTC.